This T cell receptor (beta chain) was sequenced in a study of tumor and adjacent non-tumor tissue in lung cancer. A modified ARM-PCR protocol with three rounds of nested PCR amplified TCRbeta. TCRdb recomputed calls from the multiplex PCR reads with MiXCR, one row per CDR3 protein. The sample lists 60,000 to 85,000 distinct CDR3 sequences; 76% were seen once. Details on this clonotype: Its antigen is currently unknown. The CDR3 carries no conserved terminal phenylalanine or tryptophan, so it likely arises from a read error.

General observations from the study: Tumor tissue had significantly higher TCR diversity than normal lung.

No cell sorting was done before RNA was extracted from the tissue. Distant lung tissue was collected more than 3 cm away from the tumor edge. Sequenced input: distant non-tumor lung tissue. This receptor was obtained from a man aged 70-80 years with non-small cell lung cancer.

In DNA, the CDR3 is TGTGCCAGCAATCGTCCCGGGACAGGGATCGGCTGTGGAAACACCATATATTAT. Translating gives CASNRPGTGIGCGNTIYY. V gene TRBV12-3 or TRBV12-4 combines with J gene TRBJ1-3, with 9 bases fitting TRBD1. The CDR3 consists of 18 residues. Germline trimming cut 7 bases from V and 3 bases from J; bases unmatched to any gene: 16.